A single sample is the source of the 9 T cell receptor beta chains below, sequenced in a study of T cells in Graves' hyperthyroidism and ophthalmopathy. Amplification of TCR beta CDR3 regions was performed using RNA transcripts as template. Using the HTBI primer set, a first-round RT-PCR was run on the TCR CDR3. TCRdb ran MiXCR on the multiplex PCR reads and lists one entry per CDR3 protein. Of about 180,000 distinct CDR3 sequences in the sample, over 15% were seen once. The sequenced sample consisted of blood. These receptors originate from a woman in her fifties or sixties with Graves' hyperthyroidism.

This clonotype was observed at least ten times. The rearrangement links TRBV7-9 to TRBJ1-1, with 10 bases identical to TRBD1. With V trimmed by 5 bases and J by 5 bases, 11 bases remained unmatched. From germline, CDR1 is SEHNR and CDR2 FQNEAQ (reference sequence). The CDR3 covers 16 residues. Here the CDR3 DNA reads TGTGCCAGCAGCCCCCGCCCGGGACAGGGGAAGACTGAAGCTTTCTTT. Amino acid sequence: CASSPRPGQGKTEAFF.

This clonotype has ten or more counts. J is TRBJ1-1 and V is TRBV11-2; the match to TRBD1 covers 9 bases. CDR1 is SGHAT and CDR2 is FQNNGV in the germline V gene. After removal of 5 bases from V and 1 base from J, the junction contained 8 bases not matched to a gene. The CDR3 covers 16 residues. The CDR3 DNA reads as TGTGCCAGCAGCGCAACTACAGGGGGCTGGAACACTGAAGCTTTCTTT. Translated: CASSATTGGWNTEAFF.

This clonotype was detected ten times or more. V gene TRBV29-1 combines with J gene TRBJ2-1; TRBD2 might be the D (5 bases). CDR3 length: 13 amino acids. From germline, CDR1 is SQVTM and CDR2 ANQGSEA. The V gene lost 7 bases and the J gene lost 7 bases, with 17 bases spanning the gap. The CDR3 loop reads CSASVGGRNEQFF. Written as DNA, the CDR3 is TGCAGCGCGTCGGTAGGAGGAAGGAATGAGCAGTTCTTC.

In DNA form, the CDR3 reads TGTGCCAGCAGCGTAGGGGGGGGCATGCAGTATTTT. Its translation is CASSVGGGMQYF. This chain connects TRBV9 to TRBJ2-3; maybe TRBD2 (7 bases). Germline loops: CDR1 SGDLS, CDR2 YYNGEE. The CDR3 is 12 amino acids. Trimming pared 0 bases from V and 11 bases from J, leaving 10 bases between.

The chain has TRBV19 and TRBJ2-5, with D possibly being TRBD2 (6 bases). The CDR3 runs to 16 residues. Germline CDR1 LNHDA, CDR2 SQIVND (reference sequence). The ends were cut back, 1 base at V and 6 bases at J, with 18 bases in the middle. In nucleotides, the CDR3 is TGTGCCAGTAGTATAGTGGCGGGATCTTACCTGAAGACCCAGTACTTC. Translation gives CASSIVAGSYLKTQYF.

This chain joins TRBV28 and TRBJ2-6; D is unclear. CDR1 and CDR2 from the germline V gene are MDHEN and SYDVKM. V was cut by 3 bases and J by 4 bases, with 7 bases left in between. There are 14 residues in the CDR3. For the CDR3, the DNA is TGTGCCAGCAGTTTTGGGGTCGGGGCCAACGTCCTGACTTTC. Its translation: CASSFGVGANVLTF.

This clonotype was detected ten times or more. V is TRBV3-1 and J is TRBJ1-4; perhaps TRBD1 as D (5 bases). Germline V CDR1 and CDR2: LGHDT, YNNKEL (reference sequence). The CDR3 loop spans 14 amino acids. Trimming left V 3 bases short and J 8 bases short, with 13 bases between. For the CDR3, the DNA is TGTGCCAGCAGCCAGTCGCAGGGTGACGAAAAACTGTTTTTT. It specifies CASSQSQGDEKLFF.

The CDR3 loop reads CASSQDLAGKKDTQYF. DNA for the CDR3: TGTGCCAGCAGCCAAGATCTGGCAGGGAAGAAGGATACGCAGTATTTT. This rearrangement joins TRBV4-2 to TRBJ2-3, with D possibly matching TRBD1 (5 bases). Germline V lookup: CDR1 LGHNA, CDR2 YNFKEQ. This CDR3 comprises 16 residues. Trimming took 0 bases from V and 6 from J, leaving 16 bases between them.

This clonotype was detected many times. The chain carries TRBV2 and TRBJ2-5; 9 bases align to TRBD2. CDR3 size: 13 residues. The J segment lost 4 bases and the V segment lost 6 bases, leaving 3 bases of the junction unmatched. From germline, CDR1 is SNHLY and CDR2 FYNNEI. CDR3 bases: TGTGCCAGCAGGCGGGGGGGTGTAGAGACCCAGTACTTC. Its protein is CASRRGGVETQYF.